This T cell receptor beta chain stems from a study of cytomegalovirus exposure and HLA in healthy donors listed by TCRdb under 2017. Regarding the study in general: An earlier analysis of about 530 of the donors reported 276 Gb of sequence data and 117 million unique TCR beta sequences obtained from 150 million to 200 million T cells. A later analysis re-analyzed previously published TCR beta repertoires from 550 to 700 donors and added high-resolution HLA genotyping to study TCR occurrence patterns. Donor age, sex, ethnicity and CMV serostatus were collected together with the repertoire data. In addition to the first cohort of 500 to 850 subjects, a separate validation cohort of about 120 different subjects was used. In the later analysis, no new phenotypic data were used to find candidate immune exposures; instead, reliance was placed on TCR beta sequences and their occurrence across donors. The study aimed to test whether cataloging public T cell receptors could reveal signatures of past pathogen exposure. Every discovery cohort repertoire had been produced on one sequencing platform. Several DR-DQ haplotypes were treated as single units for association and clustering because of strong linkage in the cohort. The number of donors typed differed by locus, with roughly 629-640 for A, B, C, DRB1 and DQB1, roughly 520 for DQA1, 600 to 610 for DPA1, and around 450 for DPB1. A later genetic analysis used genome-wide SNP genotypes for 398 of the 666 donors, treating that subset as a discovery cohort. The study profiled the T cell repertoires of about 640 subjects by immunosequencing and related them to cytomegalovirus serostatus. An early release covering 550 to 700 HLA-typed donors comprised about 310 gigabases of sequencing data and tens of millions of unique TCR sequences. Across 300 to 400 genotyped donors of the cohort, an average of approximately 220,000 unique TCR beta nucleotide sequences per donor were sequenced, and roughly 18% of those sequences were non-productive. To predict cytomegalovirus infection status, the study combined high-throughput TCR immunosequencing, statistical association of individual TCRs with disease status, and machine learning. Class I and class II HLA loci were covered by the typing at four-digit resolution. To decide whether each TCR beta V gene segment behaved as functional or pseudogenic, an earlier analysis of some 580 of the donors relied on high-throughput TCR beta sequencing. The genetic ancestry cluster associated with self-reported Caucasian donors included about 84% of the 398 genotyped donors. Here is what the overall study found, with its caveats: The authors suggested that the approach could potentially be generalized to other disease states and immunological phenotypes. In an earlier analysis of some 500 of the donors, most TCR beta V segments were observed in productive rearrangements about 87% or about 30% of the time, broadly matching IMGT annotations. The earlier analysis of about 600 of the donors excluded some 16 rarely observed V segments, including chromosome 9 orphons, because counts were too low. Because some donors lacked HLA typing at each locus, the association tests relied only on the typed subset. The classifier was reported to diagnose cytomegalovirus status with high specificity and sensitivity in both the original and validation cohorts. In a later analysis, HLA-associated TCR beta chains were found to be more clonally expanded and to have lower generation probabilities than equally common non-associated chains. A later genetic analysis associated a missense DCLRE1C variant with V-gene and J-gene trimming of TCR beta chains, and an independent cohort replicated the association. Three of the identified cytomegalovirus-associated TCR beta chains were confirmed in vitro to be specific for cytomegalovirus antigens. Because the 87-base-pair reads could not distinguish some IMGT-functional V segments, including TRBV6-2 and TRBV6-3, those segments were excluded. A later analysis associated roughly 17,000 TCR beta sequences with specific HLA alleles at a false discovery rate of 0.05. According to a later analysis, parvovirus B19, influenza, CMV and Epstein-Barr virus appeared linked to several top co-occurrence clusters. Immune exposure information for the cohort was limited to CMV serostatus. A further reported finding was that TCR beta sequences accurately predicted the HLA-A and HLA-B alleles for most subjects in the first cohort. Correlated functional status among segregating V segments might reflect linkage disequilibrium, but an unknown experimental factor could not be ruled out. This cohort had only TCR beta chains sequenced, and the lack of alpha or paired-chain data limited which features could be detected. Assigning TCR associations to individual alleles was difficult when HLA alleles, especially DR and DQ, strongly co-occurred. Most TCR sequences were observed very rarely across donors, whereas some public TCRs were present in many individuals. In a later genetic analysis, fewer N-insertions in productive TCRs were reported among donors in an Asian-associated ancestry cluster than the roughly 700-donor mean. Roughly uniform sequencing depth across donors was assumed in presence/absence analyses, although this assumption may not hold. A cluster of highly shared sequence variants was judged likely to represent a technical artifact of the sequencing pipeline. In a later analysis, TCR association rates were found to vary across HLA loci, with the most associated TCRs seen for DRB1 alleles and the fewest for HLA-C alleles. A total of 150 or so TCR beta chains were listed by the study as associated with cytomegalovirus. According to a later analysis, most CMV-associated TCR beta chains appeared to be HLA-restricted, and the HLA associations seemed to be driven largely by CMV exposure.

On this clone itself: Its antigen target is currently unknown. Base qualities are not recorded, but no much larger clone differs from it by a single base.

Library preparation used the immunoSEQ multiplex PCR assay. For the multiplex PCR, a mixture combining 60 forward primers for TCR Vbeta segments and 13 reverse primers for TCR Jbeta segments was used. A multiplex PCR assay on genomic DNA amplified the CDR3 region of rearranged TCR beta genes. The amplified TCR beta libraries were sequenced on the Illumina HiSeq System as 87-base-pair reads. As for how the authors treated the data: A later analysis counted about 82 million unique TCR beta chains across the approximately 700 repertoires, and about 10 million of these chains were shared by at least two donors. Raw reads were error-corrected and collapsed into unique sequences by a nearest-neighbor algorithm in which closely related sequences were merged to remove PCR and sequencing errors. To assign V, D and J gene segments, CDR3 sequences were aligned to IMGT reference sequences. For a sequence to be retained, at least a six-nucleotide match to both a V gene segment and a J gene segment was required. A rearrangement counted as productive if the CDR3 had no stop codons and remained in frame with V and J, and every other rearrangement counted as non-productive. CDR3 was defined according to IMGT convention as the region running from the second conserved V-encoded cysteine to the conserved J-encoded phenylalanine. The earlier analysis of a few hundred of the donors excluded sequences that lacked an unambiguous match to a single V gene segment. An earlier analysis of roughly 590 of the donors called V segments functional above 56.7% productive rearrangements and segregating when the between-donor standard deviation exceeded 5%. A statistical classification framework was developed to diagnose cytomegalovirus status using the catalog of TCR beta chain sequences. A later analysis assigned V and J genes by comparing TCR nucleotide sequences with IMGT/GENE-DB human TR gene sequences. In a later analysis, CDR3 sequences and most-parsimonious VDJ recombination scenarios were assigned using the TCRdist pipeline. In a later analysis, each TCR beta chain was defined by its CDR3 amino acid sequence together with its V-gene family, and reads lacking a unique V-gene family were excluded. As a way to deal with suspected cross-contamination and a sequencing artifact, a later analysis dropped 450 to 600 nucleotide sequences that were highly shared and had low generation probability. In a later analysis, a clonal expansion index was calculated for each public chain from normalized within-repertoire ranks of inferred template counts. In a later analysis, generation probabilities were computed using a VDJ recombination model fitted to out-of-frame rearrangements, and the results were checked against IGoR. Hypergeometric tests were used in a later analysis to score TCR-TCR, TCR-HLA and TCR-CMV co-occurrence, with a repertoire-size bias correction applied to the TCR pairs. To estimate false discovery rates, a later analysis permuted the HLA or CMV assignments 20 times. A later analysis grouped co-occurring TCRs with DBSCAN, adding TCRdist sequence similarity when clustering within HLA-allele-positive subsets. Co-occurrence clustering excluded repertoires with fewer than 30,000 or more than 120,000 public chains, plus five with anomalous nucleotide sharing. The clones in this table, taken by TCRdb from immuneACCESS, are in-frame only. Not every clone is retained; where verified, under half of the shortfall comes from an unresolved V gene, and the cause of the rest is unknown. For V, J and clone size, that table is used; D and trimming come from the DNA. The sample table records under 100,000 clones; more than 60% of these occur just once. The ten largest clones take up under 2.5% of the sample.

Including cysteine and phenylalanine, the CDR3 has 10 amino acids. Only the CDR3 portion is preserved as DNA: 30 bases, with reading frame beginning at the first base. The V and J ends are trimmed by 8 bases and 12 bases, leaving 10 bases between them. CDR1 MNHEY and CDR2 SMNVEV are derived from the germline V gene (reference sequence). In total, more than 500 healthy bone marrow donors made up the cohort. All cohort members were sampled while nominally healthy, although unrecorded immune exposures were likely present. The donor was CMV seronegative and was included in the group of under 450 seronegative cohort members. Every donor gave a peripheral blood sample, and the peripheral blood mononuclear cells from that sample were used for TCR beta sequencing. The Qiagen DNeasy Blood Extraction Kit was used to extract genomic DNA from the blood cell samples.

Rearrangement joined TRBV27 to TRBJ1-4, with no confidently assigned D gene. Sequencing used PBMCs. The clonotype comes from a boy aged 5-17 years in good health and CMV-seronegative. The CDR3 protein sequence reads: CASGGRELFF. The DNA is TGTGCCAGCGGAGGTCGTGAACTGTTTTTT.